The present T cell receptor beta chain was sequenced within a study of T cell responses to AZD1222 COVID-19 vaccine. Trimming removed 0 bases at V and 2 bases at J, with 8 bases between. Per germline, CDR1 KGHSH and CDR2 LQKENI. The CDR3 runs 15 residues. This table comes from immunoSEQ multiplex PCR, and its TCRdb copy is limited to in-frame clones, with some not included. Found here are around 120,000 clones, roughly 87% of them singletons; the top ten hold about 2.5%. Broader study findings: After two AZD1222 doses, spike-specific TCR breadth and depth rose versus day 0. Most donors were white British and more were female, and clonal diversity was possibly underestimated. Scientists sampled the repertoires only once the peak T cell response had passed.

As concerns this clone: Antigen specificity is unknown.

This chain connects TRBV18 to TRBJ1-5, with unresolved D. Material: peripheral blood, obtained 28 days after the second AZD1222 dose. The clonotype originates from an adult who received the AZD1222 COVID-19 vaccine. DNA for the CDR3: TGTGCCAGCTCACCACCGTACGAGGGCAATCAGCCCCAGCATTTT. Translated, it gives CASSPPYEGNQPQHF. Complete variable domain (other parts from reference TRBV18 and TRBJ1-5): NAGVMQNPRHLVRRRGQEARLRCSPMKGHSHVYWYRQLPEEGLKFMVYLQKENIIDESGMPKERFSAEFPKEGPSILRIQQVVRGDSAAYFCASSPPYEGNQPQHFGDGTRLSIL.